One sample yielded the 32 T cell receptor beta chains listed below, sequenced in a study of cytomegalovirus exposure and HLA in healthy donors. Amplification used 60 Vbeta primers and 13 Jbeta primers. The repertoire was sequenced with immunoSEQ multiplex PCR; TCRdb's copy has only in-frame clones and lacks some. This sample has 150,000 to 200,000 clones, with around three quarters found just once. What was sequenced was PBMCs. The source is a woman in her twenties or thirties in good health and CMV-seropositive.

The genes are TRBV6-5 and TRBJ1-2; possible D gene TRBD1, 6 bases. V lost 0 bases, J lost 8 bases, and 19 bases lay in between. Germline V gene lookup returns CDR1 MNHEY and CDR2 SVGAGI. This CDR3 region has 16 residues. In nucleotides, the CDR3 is TGTGCCAGCAGTTACTCGAAGGCTCGGCAGGGGCCCGGCTACACCTTC. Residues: CASSYSKARQGPGYTF.

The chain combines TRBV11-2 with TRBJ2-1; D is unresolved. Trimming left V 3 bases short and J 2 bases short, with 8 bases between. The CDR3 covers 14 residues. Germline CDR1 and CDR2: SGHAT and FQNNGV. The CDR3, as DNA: TGTGCCAGCAGCTTGGCACGGGCCTACAATGAGCAGTTCTTC. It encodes CASSLARAYNEQFF.

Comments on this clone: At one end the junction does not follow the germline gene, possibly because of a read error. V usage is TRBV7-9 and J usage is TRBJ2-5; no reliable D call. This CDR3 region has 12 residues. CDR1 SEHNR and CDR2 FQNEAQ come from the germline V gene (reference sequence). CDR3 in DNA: TGTTCCAGCAGCTTGAGTTCTCAGACCCAGTACTTC. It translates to CSSSLSSQTQYF. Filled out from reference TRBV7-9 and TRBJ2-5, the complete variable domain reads DTGVSQNPRHKITKRGQNVTFRCDPISEHNRLYWYRQTLGQGPEFLTYFQNEAQLEKSRLLSDRFSAERPKGSFSTLEIQRTEQGDSAMYLCSSSLSSQTQYFGPGTRLLVL.

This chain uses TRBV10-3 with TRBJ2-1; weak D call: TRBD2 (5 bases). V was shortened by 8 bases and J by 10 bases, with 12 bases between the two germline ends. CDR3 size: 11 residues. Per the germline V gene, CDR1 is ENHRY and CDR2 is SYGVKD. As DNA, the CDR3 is TGTGCCATCGGAGACCGCGGGGAGCAGTTCTTC. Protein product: CAIGDRGEQFF.

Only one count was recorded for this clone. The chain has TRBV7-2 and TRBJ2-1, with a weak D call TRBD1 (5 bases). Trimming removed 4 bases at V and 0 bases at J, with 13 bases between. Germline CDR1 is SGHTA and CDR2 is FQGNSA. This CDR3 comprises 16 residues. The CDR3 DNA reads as TGTGCCAGCAGCTCCCGACAGACAAACTCCTACAATGAGCAGTTCTTC. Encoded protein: CASSSRQTNSYNEQFF.

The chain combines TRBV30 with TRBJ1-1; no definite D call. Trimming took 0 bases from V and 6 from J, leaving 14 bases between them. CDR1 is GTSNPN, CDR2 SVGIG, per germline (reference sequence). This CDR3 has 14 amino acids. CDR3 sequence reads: CAWSVGFEGAEAFF. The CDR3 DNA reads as TGTGCCTGGAGTGTAGGATTTGAGGGTGCTGAAGCTTTCTTT. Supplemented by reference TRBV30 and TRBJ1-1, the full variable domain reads SQTIHQWPATLVQPVGSPLSLECTVEGTSNPNLYWYRQAAGRGLQLLFYSVGIGQISSEVPQNLSASRPQDRQFILSSKKLLLSDSGFYLCAWSVGFEGAEAFFGQGTRLTVV.

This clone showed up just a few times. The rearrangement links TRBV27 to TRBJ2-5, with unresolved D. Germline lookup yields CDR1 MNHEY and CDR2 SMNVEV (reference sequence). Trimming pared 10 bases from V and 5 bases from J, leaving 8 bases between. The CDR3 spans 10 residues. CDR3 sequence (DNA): TGTGCCAAAAATCGGGAGACCCAGTACTTC. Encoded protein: CAKNRETQYF.

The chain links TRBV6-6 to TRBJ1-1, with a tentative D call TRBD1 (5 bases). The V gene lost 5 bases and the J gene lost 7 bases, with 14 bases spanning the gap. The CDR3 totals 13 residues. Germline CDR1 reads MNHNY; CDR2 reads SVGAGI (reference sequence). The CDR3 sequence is CASSRQGFFEAFF. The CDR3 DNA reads TGTGCCAGCAGTCGGCAGGGATTTTTTGAAGCTTTCTTT.

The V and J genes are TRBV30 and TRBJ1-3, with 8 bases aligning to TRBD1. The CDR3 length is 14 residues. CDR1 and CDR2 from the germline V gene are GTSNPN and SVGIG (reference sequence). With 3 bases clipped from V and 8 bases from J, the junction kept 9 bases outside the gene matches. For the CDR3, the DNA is TGTGCCTGGAGACAGACAGGGGTTGAAGACACCATATATTTT. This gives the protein CAWRQTGVEDTIYF.

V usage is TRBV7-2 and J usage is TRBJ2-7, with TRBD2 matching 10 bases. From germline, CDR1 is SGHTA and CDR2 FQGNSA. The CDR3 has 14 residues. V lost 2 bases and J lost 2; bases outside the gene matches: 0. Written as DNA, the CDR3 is TGTGCCAGCAGCTTACTAGCGGGAGCCTACGAGCAGTACTTC. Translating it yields CASSLLAGAYEQYF.

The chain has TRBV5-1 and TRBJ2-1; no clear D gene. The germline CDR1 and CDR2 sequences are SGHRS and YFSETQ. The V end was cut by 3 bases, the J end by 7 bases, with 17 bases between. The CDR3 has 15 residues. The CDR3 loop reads CASSSSGSETNEQFF. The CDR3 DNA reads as TGCGCCAGCAGCTCGAGTGGAAGCGAAACGAATGAGCAGTTCTTC. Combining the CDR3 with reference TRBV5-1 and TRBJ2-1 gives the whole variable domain KAGVTQTPRYLIKTRGQQVTLSCSPISGHRSVSWYQQTPGQGLQFLFEYFSETQRNKGNFPGRFSGRQFSNSRSEMNVSTLELGDSALYLCASSSSGSETNEQFFGPGTRLTVL.

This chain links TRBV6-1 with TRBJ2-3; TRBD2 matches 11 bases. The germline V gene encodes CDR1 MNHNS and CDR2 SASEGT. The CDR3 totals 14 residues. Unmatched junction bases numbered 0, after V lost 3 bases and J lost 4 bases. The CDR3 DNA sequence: TGTGCCAGCAGTGAGGGACTAGCGGCAGATACGCAGTATTTT. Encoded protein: CASSEGLAADTQYF.

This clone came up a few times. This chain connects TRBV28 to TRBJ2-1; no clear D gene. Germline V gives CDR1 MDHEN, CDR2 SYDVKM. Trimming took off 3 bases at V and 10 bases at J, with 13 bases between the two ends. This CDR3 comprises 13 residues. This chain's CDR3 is CASSLWAPREQFF. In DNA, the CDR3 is TGTGCCAGCAGTTTGTGGGCACCCAGGGAGCAGTTCTTC.

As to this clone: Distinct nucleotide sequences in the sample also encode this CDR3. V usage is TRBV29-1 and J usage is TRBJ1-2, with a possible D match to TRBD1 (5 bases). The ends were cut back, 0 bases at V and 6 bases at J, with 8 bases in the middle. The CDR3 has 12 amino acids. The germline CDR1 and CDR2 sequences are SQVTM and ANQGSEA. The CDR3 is CSVEDRVDGYTF. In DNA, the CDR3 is TGCAGCGTTGAAGACAGGGTCGATGGCTACACCTTC.

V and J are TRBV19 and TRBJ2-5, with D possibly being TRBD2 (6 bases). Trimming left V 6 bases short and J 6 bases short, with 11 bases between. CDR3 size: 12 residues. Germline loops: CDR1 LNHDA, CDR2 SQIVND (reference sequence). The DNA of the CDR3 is TGTGCCAGTAGCGGGAGCGAAAAGACCCAGTACTTC. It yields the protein CASSGSEKTQYF. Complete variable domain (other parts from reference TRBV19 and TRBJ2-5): DGGITQSPKYLFRKEGQNVTLSCEQNLNHDAMYWYRQDPGQGLRLIYYSQIVNDFQKGDIAEGYSVSREKKESFPLTVTSAQKNPTAFYLCASSGSEKTQYFGPGTRLLVL.

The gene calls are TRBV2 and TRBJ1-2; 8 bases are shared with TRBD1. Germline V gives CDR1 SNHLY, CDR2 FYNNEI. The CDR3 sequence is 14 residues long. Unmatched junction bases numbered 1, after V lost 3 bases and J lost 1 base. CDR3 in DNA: TGTGCCAGCAGTGATGGACAGGGTAACTATGGCTACACCTTC. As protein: CASSDGQGNYGYTF.

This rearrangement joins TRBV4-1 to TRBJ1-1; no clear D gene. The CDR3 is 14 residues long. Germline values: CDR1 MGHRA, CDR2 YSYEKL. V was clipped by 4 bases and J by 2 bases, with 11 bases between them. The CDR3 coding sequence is TGCGCCAGCAGCCTAACCGAGTCCAACACTGAAGCTTTCTTT. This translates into CASSLTESNTEAFF.

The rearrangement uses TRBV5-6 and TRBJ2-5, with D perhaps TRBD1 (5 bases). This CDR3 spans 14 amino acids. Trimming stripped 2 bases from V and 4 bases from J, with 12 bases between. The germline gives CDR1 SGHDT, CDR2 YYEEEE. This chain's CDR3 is CASSFVRASETQYF. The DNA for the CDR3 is TGTGCCAGCAGCTTTGTCAGGGCATCAGAGACCCAGTACTTC.

The CDR3 DNA is TGTGCCACCAGCAGAGATCGGATAGCCTGGCGGGTTCAAGAGACCCAGTACTTC. Amino acids: CATSRDRIAWRVQETQYF. This chain connects TRBV15 to TRBJ2-5; maybe TRBD2 (5 bases). CDR3 size: 18 residues. The germline V and J ends were trimmed by 0 bases and 2 bases, with 19 bases remaining between them. Germline CDR1 LNHNV, CDR2 YYDKDF (reference sequence).

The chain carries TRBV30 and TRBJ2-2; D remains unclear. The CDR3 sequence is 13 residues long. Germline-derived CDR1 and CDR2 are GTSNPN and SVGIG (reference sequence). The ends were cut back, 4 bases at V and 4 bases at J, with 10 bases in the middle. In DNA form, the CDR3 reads TGTGCCTGGACTGTGAGGAGCACCGGGGAGCTGTTTTTT. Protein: CAWTVRSTGELFF.

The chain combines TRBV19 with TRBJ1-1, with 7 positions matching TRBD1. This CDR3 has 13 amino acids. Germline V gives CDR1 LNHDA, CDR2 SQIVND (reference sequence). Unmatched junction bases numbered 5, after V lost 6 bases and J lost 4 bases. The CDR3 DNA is TGTGCCAGTAGCACAGGGGATTCCACTGAAGCTTTCTTT. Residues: CASSTGDSTEAFF. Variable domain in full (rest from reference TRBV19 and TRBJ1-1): DGGITQSPKYLFRKEGQNVTLSCEQNLNHDAMYWYRQDPGQGLRLIYYSQIVNDFQKGDIAEGYSVSREKKESFPLTVTSAQKNPTAFYLCASSTGDSTEAFFGQGTRLTVV.

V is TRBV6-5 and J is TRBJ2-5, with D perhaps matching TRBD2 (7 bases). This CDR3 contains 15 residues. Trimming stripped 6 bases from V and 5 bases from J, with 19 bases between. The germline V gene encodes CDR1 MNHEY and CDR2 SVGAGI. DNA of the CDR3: TGTGCCAGCAGGGGAGGGGGGGCGCGTGGGGAGACCCAGTACTTC. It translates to CASRGGGARGETQYF.

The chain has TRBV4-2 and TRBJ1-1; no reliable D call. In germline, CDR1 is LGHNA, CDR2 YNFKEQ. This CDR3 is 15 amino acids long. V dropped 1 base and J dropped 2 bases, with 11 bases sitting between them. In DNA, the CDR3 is TGTGCCAGCAGCCAAGTCGGAGATGATAACACTGAAGCTTTCTTT. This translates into CASSQVGDDNTEAFF.

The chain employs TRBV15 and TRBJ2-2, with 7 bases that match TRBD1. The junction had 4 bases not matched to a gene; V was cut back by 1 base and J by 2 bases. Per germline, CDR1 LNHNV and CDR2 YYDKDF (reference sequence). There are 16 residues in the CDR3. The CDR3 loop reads CATSRAGTANTGELFF. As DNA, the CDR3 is TGTGCCACCAGCAGAGCCGGGACAGCAAACACCGGGGAGCTGTTTTTT.

CDR3 nucleotides: TGTGCCAGCAGCTTAGCCCTAGCGGGGGGGTCCCAAGAGACCCAGTACTTC. Its protein is CASSLALAGGSQETQYF. The rearrangement uses TRBV7-2 and TRBJ2-5; 12 nucleotides align to TRBD2. The CDR3 is 17 residues long. CDR1 is SGHTA and CDR2 is FQGNSA in the germline V gene. V lost 0 bases to trimming and J lost 1 base; unmatched junction nucleotides: 3.

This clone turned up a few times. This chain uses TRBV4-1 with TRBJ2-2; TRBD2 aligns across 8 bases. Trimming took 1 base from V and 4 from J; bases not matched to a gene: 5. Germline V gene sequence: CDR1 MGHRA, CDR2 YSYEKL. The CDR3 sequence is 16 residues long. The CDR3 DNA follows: TGCGCCAGCAGCCAAGTCGGACGGGAGGGCACCGGGGAGCTGTTTTTT. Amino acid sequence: CASSQVGREGTGELFF.

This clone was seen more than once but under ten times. This CDR3 is CASSLTRDRGGEQYF. Here the CDR3 DNA reads TGTGCCAGCAGCCTAACCCGGGACAGGGGAGGTGAGCAGTACTTC. This chain links TRBV7-2 with TRBJ2-7; TRBD1 aligns across 10 bases. CDR1 and CDR2 (germline): SGHTA, FQGNSA. The CDR3 loop spans 15 amino acids. Trimming removed 5 bases from V and 7 bases from J; junction bases left unmatched: 11.

The CDR3 bases are TGCGCCAGCAACACAGGGAAGAGTGCAGATACGCAGTATTTT. It codes for CASNTGKSADTQYF. This chain connects TRBV10-1 to TRBJ2-3, with D possibly TRBD1 on 6 matching bases. The CDR3 has 14 amino acids. V lost 7 bases, J lost 4 bases, and 15 bases lay in between. Germline V gene sequence: CDR1 WNHNN, CDR2 SYGVQD (reference sequence).

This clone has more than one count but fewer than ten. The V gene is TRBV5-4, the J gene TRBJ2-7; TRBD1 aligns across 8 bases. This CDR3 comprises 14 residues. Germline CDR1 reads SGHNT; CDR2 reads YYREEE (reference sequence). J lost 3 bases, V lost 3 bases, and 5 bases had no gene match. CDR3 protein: CASSSGQGRYEQYF. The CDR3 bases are TGTGCCAGCAGCTCTGGACAGGGTCGCTACGAGCAGTACTTC.

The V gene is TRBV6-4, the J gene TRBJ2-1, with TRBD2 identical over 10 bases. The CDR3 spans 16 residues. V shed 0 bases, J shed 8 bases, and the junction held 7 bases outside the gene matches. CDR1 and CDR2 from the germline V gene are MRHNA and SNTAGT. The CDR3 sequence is CASSDSASGSKDEQFF. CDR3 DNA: TGTGCCAGCAGTGACTCGGCTAGCGGGAGTAAGGATGAGCAGTTCTTC.

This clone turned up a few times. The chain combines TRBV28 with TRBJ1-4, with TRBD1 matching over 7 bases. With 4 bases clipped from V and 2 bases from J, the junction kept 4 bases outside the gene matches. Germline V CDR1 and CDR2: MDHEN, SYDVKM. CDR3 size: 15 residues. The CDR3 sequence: CASSSTGDTNEKLFF. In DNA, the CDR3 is TGTGCCAGCAGTTCTACAGGGGACACTAATGAAAAACTGTTTTTT.

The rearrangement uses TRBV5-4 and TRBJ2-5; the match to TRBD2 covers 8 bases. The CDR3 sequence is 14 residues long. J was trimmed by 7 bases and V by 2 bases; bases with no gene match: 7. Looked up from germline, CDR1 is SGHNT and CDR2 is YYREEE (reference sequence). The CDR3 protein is CASSFKAGEGTQYF. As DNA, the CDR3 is TGTGCCAGCAGCTTCAAAGCGGGAGAGGGGACCCAGTACTTC.